This T cell receptor (beta chain) emerged from a study of shared clonotypes between healthy human individuals. Across the study: Those who served as donors were two women and three men between the ages of 18 and 49. Broader study findings: When naive CD4 clonotypes were compared across a few donors, about 4.8% were shared. Owing to a small donor count, the genetic and exposure-history diversity represented was limited. The study found lower generation probabilities in non-shared clonotypes than in those shared by all four donors.

Notes on this clone: As yet, its antigen is unknown.

Trimming cost V 1 base and J 2 bases; bases outside gene matches: 5. The CDR3 spans 16 residues. The germline gives CDR1 SEHNR, CDR2 FQNEAQ (reference sequence). Only in-frame clones appear in the TCRdb table, and some are missing; sequencing was by immunoSEQ multiplex PCR. The data contain approximately 2.5 million clones, roughly 93% of them seen just once; the ten biggest clones take up approximately 0.36%. This clonotype was sampled from a man younger than 35 in good health. Some clones in this sample may be carry-over from other donors' samples. The rearrangement links TRBV7-9 to TRBJ2-1, with 7 bases lining up with TRBD2. Sequencing input: naive CD4+ T cells from PBMCs. The sample's subset: CD45RA+ positively selected. In nucleotides, the CDR3 is TGTGCCAGCAGCTTAGGCGTCGGGAGGACCTACAATGAGCAGTTCTTC. Protein sequence: CASSLGVGRTYNEQFF.